This T cell receptor beta chain was documented in a study of blood T cell repertoires in COVID-19. Measured with immunoSEQ multiplex PCR; TCRdb has only the in-frame clones, and not every one. The top ten hold over 7.5% of the sample, which has about 180,000 clones, about 82% seen once. There are 15 residues in the CDR3. Germline trimming cut 5 bases from V and 3 bases from J; bases unmatched to any gene: 4. From germline, CDR1 is MDHEN and CDR2 SYDVKM. This chain links TRBV28 with TRBJ2-1; TRBD2 agrees at 10 bases. The source is a woman in her twenties or thirties who had recovered from COVID-19. Sequenced sample: PBMCs or T cells enriched from blood (not recorded which). Written as DNA, the CDR3 is TGTGCCAGCAGTACTAGCGGGACCAACTACAATGAGCAGTTCTTC. Its translation: CASSTSGTNYNEQFF.